The clone carrying this T cell receptor beta chain has only a few counts. The sample originates from a study of early T cells in non-severe SARS-CoV-2 infection. Study summary: With bulk RNA from unsorted whole blood as input, sequencing yielded unpaired chains.

The CDR3 consists of 13 residues. Germline CDR1 SGHRS, CDR2 YFSETQ. Deletions cut 3 bases from V and 6 bases from J, with 12 bases between. TCRdb redid the calling of the 5' RACE reads with MiXCR, one entry per CDR3 protein. The table lists just under 85,000 distinct CDR3 sequences, 10% of them singletons. The sequencing here drew on whole blood, taken at baseline. The source of this sequence is an adult who was a healthcare worker with PCR-confirmed SARS-CoV-2 infection or an uninfected control (not recorded which). The J gene is TRBJ1-2, the V gene TRBV5-1; perhaps TRBD1 as D (5 bases). The chain's CDR3 is CASSSDRPNGYTF. CDR3 DNA: TGCGCCAGCAGCTCAGACAGACCGAATGGCTACACCTTC.